Below, 30 T cell receptor beta chains from the same sample are listed, as sequenced in a study of CD8+CD57+ T cells in acquired aplastic anemia. CDR3 and TCR beta VDJ profiling relied on genomic DNA as the template. MiXCR was run by TCRdb on the reads, yielding one entry per CDR3 protein. The sample carries around 200,000 distinct CDR3 sequences, approximately 48% recorded once. Before being chosen for sequencing, patients had shown CD8+CD57+ cell expansion by flow cytometry. Sequencing was carried out using sorted CD4+, CD8+, or CD8+CD57+ T cells (not recorded which) from PBMCs. The receptors here all came from a human donor with aplastic anemia.

This clonotype has a count of ten or more. The J gene is TRBJ2-3, the V gene TRBV5-1, with D possibly being TRBD2 (6 bases). Germline loops: CDR1 SGHRS, CDR2 YFSETQ. Trimming pared 4 bases from V and 1 base from J, leaving 16 bases between. This CDR3 is built from 16 residues. In DNA, the CDR3 is TGCGCCAGCAGCAGGAGGGTCAGGGAGGGCACAGATACGCAGTATTTT. Protein: CASSRRVREGTDTQYF. Full variable domain (remainder filled in from reference TRBV5-1 and TRBJ2-3): KAGVTQTPRYLIKTRGQQVTLSCSPISGHRSVSWYQQTPGQGLQFLFEYFSETQRNKGNFPGRFSGRQFSNSRSEMNVSTLELGDSALYLCASSRRVREGTDTQYFGPGTRLTVL.

This sequence joins TRBV29-1 and TRBJ2-7; TRBD1 might be the D (6 bases). The length of the CDR3 is 13 residues. Germline CDR1 and CDR2: SQVTM and ANQGSEA. V lost 8 bases and J 1 base, leaving 15 bases between the germline ends. The CDR3 region is CSLKTGMSYEQYF. DNA for the CDR3: TGCAGCTTGAAGACAGGTATGTCCTACGAGCAGTACTTC.

The chain uses TRBV7-3 and TRBJ2-1; a possible D gene is TRBD1 (6 bases). This CDR3 region has 12 residues. Germline V CDR1 and CDR2: SGHTA, FQGTGA. Trimming took off 6 bases at V and 10 bases at J, with 13 bases between the two ends. CDR3 residues: CASRHRVGEQFF. The DNA for the CDR3 is TGTGCCAGCAGGCACAGGGTCGGGGAGCAGTTCTTC.

This clonotype was seen more than once but under ten times. The rearrangement uses TRBV18 and TRBJ1-4, with unresolved D. V lost 0 bases and J lost 7, with 6 bases in between. This CDR3 spans 13 amino acids. CDR1 and CDR2 from the germline V gene are KGHSH and LQKENI. CDR3 residues: CASSPPVAEKLFF. Written as DNA, the CDR3 is TGTGCCAGCTCACCACCAGTTGCTGAAAAACTGTTTTTT.

This clonotype was detected a few times. The chain couples TRBV7-2 to TRBJ2-7; 7 nucleotides align to TRBD1. In germline, CDR1 is SGHTA, CDR2 FQGNSA. The CDR3 is 15 residues long. The junction had 9 bases not matched to a gene; V was cut back by 5 bases and J by 2 bases. The CDR3 loop is CASSRTGTATYEQYF. CDR3 coding DNA: TGTGCCAGCAGCAGAACCGGGACAGCTACCTACGAGCAGTACTTC.

The chain employs TRBV19 and TRBJ1-2; D remains unclear. V lost 2 bases, J lost 5 bases, and 12 bases lay in between. Germline CDR1 is LNHDA and CDR2 is SQIVND (reference sequence). This CDR3 has 14 residues. The DNA of the CDR3 is TGTGCCAGTAGTATATCCCGTCTGGGGTATGGCTACACCTTC. This codes for CASSISRLGYGYTF.

The chain couples TRBV28 to TRBJ1-5; weak D call: TRBD1 (5 bases). From germline, CDR1 is MDHEN and CDR2 SYDVKM. The V gene lost 6 bases and the J gene lost 0 bases, with 12 bases spanning the gap. The CDR3 loop spans 15 amino acids. The CDR3: CASSPWGGSNQPQHF. CDR3 DNA: TGTGCCAGCAGCCCCTGGGGGGGTAGCAATCAGCCCCAGCATTTT. The entire variable domain, with the rest obtained from reference TRBV28 and TRBJ1-5, is as follows: DVKVTQSSRYLVKRTGEKVFLECVQDMDHENMFWYRQDPGLGLRLIYFSYDVKMKEKGDIPEGYSVSREKKERFSLILESASTNQTSMYLCASSPWGGSNQPQHFGDGTRLSIL.

This clonotype was counted between two and nine times. V and J are TRBV7-8 and TRBJ2-6, with no clear D. The CDR3 covers 13 residues. The V gene lost 3 bases and the J gene lost 3 bases, with 3 bases spanning the gap. The germline V gene encodes CDR1 SGHVS and CDR2 FQNEAQ. The CDR3 DNA reads as TGTGCCAGCAGCTTTGGTGGGGCCAACGTCCTGACTTTC. It specifies CASSFGGANVLTF. Looking up the rest from reference TRBV7-8 and TRBJ2-6 gives the full variable domain: GAGVSQSPRYKVAKRGQDVALRCDPISGHVSLFWYQQALGQGPEFLTYFQNEAQLDKSGLPSDRFFAERPEGSVSTLKIQRTQQEDSAVYLCASSFGGANVLTFGAGSRLTVL.

This clonotype was observed a handful of times. One end of the junction is discordant with germline, which a read error may explain. V gene TRBV10-3 combines with J gene TRBJ2-1; D is tentatively TRBD1 or TRBD2 (5 bases each). Germline V lookup: CDR1 ENHRY, CDR2 SYGVKD. The CDR3 is 13 amino acids. The CDR3 DNA follows: TGTGCCAGCAGTTTATTCCCGGGGACTGAGCAGTTCTTC. Amino acid sequence: CASSLFPGTEQFF.

In regard to this clonotype: Given a much more abundant clone one base away, this may be a read error. The chain is built from TRBV11-2 and TRBJ1-6; 7 bases align to TRBD1. CDR1 SGHAT and CDR2 FQNNGV come from the germline V gene. V was pared by 4 bases and J by 6 bases, with 12 bases of the junction left unmatched. The CDR3 sequence is 17 residues long. CDR3 sequence reads: CASSSVVGTAINSPLHF. Here the CDR3 DNA reads TGTGCCAGCAGCTCAGTGGTAGGGACAGCAATTAATTCACCCCTCCACTTT.

The J gene is TRBJ2-1, the V gene TRBV5-1; the D is unclear. Trimming left V 0 bases short and J 7 bases short, with 11 bases between. Per the germline V gene, CDR1 is SGHRS and CDR2 is YFSETQ. The CDR3 covers 14 residues. The CDR3 protein is CASSLGARPNEQFF. CDR3 nucleotide sequence: TGCGCCAGCAGCTTGGGGGCTAGACCGAATGAGCAGTTCTTC.

This clonotype was recorded many times. The chain couples TRBV5-1 to TRBJ2-7; TRBD2 matches at 13 bases. This CDR3 spans 16 amino acids. The V segment lost 3 bases and the J segment 4 bases; nucleotides outside the gene matches: 7. CDR1 and CDR2 (germline): SGHRS, YFSETQ. The CDR3 DNA sequence: TGCGCCAGCAGCTCGGGGATGACTAGCGGGGGGTACGAGCAGTACTTC. Its translation is CASSSGMTSGGYEQYF. Complete variable domain (other parts from reference TRBV5-1 and TRBJ2-7): KAGVTQTPRYLIKTRGQQVTLSCSPISGHRSVSWYQQTPGQGLQFLFEYFSETQRNKGNFPGRFSGRQFSNSRSEMNVSTLELGDSALYLCASSSGMTSGGYEQYFGPGTRLTVT.

This clonotype was recorded at least ten times. The CDR3 sequence is CASSLAQAYEQYF. The CDR3 nucleotides read TGTGCCAGCAGCTTGGCCCAGGCCTACGAGCAGTACTTC. This chain joins TRBV5-5 and TRBJ2-7; no firm D call. Germline CDR1 and CDR2: SGHKS and YYEKEE (reference sequence). The CDR3 is 13 residues long. V was pared by 0 bases and J by 2 bases, with 6 bases between.

The genes are TRBV10-3 and TRBJ1-3; no reliable D call. Germline V CDR1 and CDR2: ENHRY, SYGVKD. Trimming took off 8 bases at V and 1 base at J, with 12 bases between the two ends. The CDR3 has 14 amino acids. The CDR3 DNA reads as TGTGCCATCCTGGAGTCTCCATCTGGAAACACCATATATTTT. It translates to CAILESPSGNTIYF.

The chain combines TRBV9 with TRBJ2-3; D could derive from TRBD1 or TRBD2 (6 bases each). Germline V gene data show CDR1 as SGDLS and CDR2 as YYNGEE. The CDR3 loop spans 15 amino acids. Trimming pared 0 bases from V and 5 bases from J, leaving 13 bases between. The CDR3 spells CASSVVWGAGDTQYF. The CDR3 DNA follows: TGTGCCAGCAGCGTAGTGTGGGGGGCGGGAGATACGCAGTATTTT.

This clonotype was counted once. This rearrangement joins TRBV9 to TRBJ2-7; D might be TRBD2 (7 bases). The CDR3 extends over 13 amino acids. The V gene's germline CDR1 is SGDLS and CDR2 YYNGEE. Trimming shortened V by 4 bases and J by 5 bases, and 13 bases separated the two germline ends. CDR3 residues: CASSQGRGDEQYF. The CDR3 nucleotides read TGTGCCAGCAGCCAGGGGAGGGGGGACGAGCAGTACTTC. Using reference TRBV9 and TRBJ2-7 for the parts outside the CDR3, the full variable domain is DSGVTQTPKHLITATGQRVTLRCSPRSGDLSVYWYQQSLDQGLQFLIQYYNGEERAKGNILERFSAQQFPDLHSELNLSSLELGDSALYFCASSQGRGDEQYFGPGTRLTVT.

CDR3 sequence reads: CASSDGPYNSPLHF. The DNA for the CDR3 is TGTGCCAGCAGTGACGGTCCGTATAATTCACCCCTCCACTTT. J is TRBJ1-6 and V is TRBV6-4; the D is unclear. In germline, CDR1 is MRHNA, CDR2 SNTAGT. CDR3 length: 14 amino acids. Trimming pared 2 bases from V and 4 bases from J, leaving 6 bases between.

As concerns this clonotype: A much larger clonotype is one base distant, so this may be a read error. J is TRBJ1-2 and V is TRBV11-2, with no clear D. Germline V gene lookup returns CDR1 SGHAT and CDR2 FQNNGV. The CDR3 loop spans 15 amino acids. Trimming pared 5 bases from V and 8 bases from J, leaving 21 bases between. The CDR3 spells CASSAMPGARYGYTF. The CDR3 DNA is TGTGCCAGCAGCGCCATGCCGGGAGCTCGGTACGGCTACACCTTC.

The rearrangement uses TRBV7-3 and TRBJ1-6, with D possibly TRBD1 on 6 matching bases. The germline V gene encodes CDR1 SGHTA and CDR2 FQGTGA. CDR3 length: 14 amino acids. V was trimmed by 5 bases and J by 7 bases, leaving 12 bases between them. CDR3 nucleotides: TGTGCCAGCAGCACGGGGGCTAAGAATTCACCCCTCCACTTT. It encodes CASSTGAKNSPLHF.

This clonotype was recorded many times. The chain recombines TRBV9 with TRBJ1-4; 8 nucleotides line up with TRBD1. This CDR3 region has 16 residues. V lost 3 bases and J lost 4; bases outside the gene matches: 8. Germline loops: CDR1 SGDLS, CDR2 YYNGEE. The CDR3 region has the DNA TGTGCCAGCAGCGCGCGCAGGGGGCTGGATAATGAAAAACTGTTTTTT. It translates to CASSARRGLDNEKLFF.

This clonotype has a count of ten or more. The rearrangement uses TRBV20-1 and TRBJ2-5, with a tentative D call TRBD2 (5 bases). There are 16 residues in the CDR3. V was clipped by 0 bases and J by 0 bases, with 14 bases between them. Per germline, CDR1 DFQATT and CDR2 SNEGSKA (reference sequence). This CDR3 reads CSARDPRRGNQETQYF. CDR3 DNA sequence: TGCAGTGCTAGAGATCCACGCCGGGGAAACCAAGAGACCCAGTACTTC.

Many counts were recorded for this clonotype. The genes are TRBV5-1 and TRBJ2-3, with 11 bases identical to TRBD2. Looked up from germline, CDR1 is SGHRS and CDR2 is YFSETQ. V was pared by 4 bases and J by 4 bases, with 5 bases of the junction left unmatched. The CDR3 extends over 15 amino acids. CDR3 nucleotides: TGCGCCAGCAGCCTTAGCGGGGGGGCCGCAGATACGCAGTATTTT. Translated, it gives CASSLSGGAADTQYF.

This clonotype came up a few times. The gene calls are TRBV25-1 and TRBJ2-1, with D maybe TRBD1 (5 bases). Trimming pared 2 bases from V and 5 bases from J, leaving 10 bases between. Germline loops: CDR1 MGHDK, CDR2 SYGVNS. CDR3 length equals 14 residues. CDR3 DNA sequence: TGTGCCAGCAGTGAAATTCAGGGAAACAATGAGCAGTTCTTC. Translating gives CASSEIQGNNEQFF.

Concerning this clonotype itself: This may stem from a read error, because a much larger clone lies one nucleotide away. Given the absence of the conserved phenylalanine or tryptophan at the CDR3 end, a read error is likely. DNA of the CDR3: TGCGCCAGCAGCTTGGAGGGGACAGCCGATGAAAAACTGTTTCTT. This codes for CASSLEGTADEKLFL. The chain joins TRBV5-1 to TRBJ1-4, with 7 bases matching TRBD1. Germline V gene data show CDR1 as SGHRS and CDR2 as YFSETQ. This CDR3 is built from 15 residues. Losses at the gene ends were 0 bases for V and 6 bases for J; bases not matched to a gene: 5.

This chain uses TRBV9 with TRBJ2-5; 9 nucleotides line up with TRBD2. The closer fit of TRBJ2-1 to the DNA end suggests the J call may be wrong. CDR1 is SGDLS and CDR2 is YYNGEE in the germline V gene. This CDR3 spans 15 amino acids. CDR3 DNA: TGTGCCAGCAGACGTACGACTAGCGGATCCTACGAGCAGTTCTTC. Its translation: CASRRTTSGSYEQFF.

The sample holds a few counts of this clonotype. V and J are TRBV3-1 and TRBJ2-3; 9 bases line up with TRBD2. In germline, CDR1 is LGHDT, CDR2 YNNKEL (reference sequence). J lost 4 bases, V lost 4 bases, and 6 bases had no gene match. This CDR3 region has 15 residues. CDR3 loop: CASSPEAGGADTQYF. In DNA form, the CDR3 reads TGTGCCAGCAGCCCCGAAGCGGGAGGCGCAGATACGCAGTATTTT.

The table lists this clonotype with a count of one. Just one base apart from a much larger clone, this may be a read error. The CDR3 nucleotides read TGTGCCATCAGTTACCTAGGTAGGACTAGCGGGAGGTACGAGCAGTACTTC. This codes for CAISYLGRTSGRYEQYF. The genes are TRBV6-5 and TRBJ2-7; 14 bases map to TRBD2. This CDR3 has 17 amino acids. Germline-derived CDR1 and CDR2 are MNHEY and SVGAGI.

A note on this clonotype: The junction departs from the called germline gene at one end, perhaps through a read error. V and J are TRBV10-3 and TRBJ2-2, with 8 bases lining up with TRBD1. Germline CDR1 and CDR2: ENHRY and SYGVKD. The CDR3 totals 15 residues. The CDR3 region has the DNA TGTGCCAGCAGTGACGGGACAGGGAACACCGGGGAGCTGTTTTTT. Translated, it gives CASSDGTGNTGELFF.

As DNA, the CDR3 is TGTGCCATCAGTGATAAGGGGGCAGCCGGGGAGCTGTTTTTT. Protein sequence: CAISDKGAAGELFF. V usage is TRBV10-3 and J usage is TRBJ2-2; 7 nucleotides line up with TRBD1. The CDR3 is 14 amino acids. Germline V CDR1 and CDR2: ENHRY, SYGVKD. Trimming at V came to 3 bases and at J to 6 bases, leaving 4 bases not matched to a gene.

The gene calls are TRBV30 and TRBJ1-5; TRBD1 matches at 8 bases. CDR3 length equals 13 residues. The V gene end was trimmed by 3 bases and the J gene end by 5 bases; junction bases not matched to a gene: 3. Germline CDR1 and CDR2: GTSNPN and SVGIG (reference sequence). In nucleotides, the CDR3 is TGTGCCTGGAGCAGACAGGGGTATCAGCCCCAGCATTTT. Protein: CAWSRQGYQPQHF.